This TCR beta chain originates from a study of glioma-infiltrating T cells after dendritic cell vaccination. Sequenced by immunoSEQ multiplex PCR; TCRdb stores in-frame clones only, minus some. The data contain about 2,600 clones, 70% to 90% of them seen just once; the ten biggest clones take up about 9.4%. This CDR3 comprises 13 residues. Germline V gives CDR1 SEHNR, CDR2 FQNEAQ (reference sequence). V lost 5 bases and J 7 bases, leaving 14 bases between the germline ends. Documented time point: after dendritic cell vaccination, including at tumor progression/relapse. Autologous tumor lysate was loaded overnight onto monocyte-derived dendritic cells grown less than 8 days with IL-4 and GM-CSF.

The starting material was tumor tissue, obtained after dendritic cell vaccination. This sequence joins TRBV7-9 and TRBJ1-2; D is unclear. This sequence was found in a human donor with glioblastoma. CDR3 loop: CASSEREGGGYTF. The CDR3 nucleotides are TGTGCCAGCAGCGAGCGAGAAGGAGGTGGCTACACCTTC.